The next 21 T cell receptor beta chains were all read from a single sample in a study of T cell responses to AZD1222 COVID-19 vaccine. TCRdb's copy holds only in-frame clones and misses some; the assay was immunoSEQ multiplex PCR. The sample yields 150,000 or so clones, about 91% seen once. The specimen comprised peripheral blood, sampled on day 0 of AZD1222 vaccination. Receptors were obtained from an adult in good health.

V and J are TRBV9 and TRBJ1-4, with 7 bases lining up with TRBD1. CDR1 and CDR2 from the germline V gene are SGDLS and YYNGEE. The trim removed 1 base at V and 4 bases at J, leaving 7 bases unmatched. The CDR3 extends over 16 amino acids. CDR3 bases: TGTGCCAGCAGCGTAACAGGGGACCATGTTAATGAAAAACTGTTTTTT. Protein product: CASSVTGDHVNEKLFF.

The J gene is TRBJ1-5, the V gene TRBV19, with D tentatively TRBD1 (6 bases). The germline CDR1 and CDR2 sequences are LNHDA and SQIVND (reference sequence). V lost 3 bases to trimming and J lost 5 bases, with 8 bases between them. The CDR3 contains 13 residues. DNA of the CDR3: TGTGCCAGTAGTATCTCAGGGGATCAGCCCCAGCATTTT. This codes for CASSISGDQPQHF. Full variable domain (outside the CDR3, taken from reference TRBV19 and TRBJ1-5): DGGITQSPKYLFRKEGQNVTLSCEQNLNHDAMYWYRQDPGQGLRLIYYSQIVNDFQKGDIAEGYSVSREKKESFPLTVTSAQKNPTAFYLCASSISGDQPQHFGDGTRLSIL.

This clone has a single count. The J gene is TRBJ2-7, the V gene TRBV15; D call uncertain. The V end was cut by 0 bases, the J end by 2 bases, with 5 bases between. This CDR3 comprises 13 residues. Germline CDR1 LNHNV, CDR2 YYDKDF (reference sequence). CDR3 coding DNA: TGTGCCACCAGCAGAGATCTCACCTACGAGCAGTACTTC. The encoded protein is CATSRDLTYEQYF. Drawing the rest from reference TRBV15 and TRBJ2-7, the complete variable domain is DAMVIQNPRYQVTQFGKPVTLSCSQTLNHNVMYWYQQKSSQAPKLLFHYYDKDFNNEADTPDNFQSRRPNTSFCFLDIRSPGLGDTAMYLCATSRDLTYEQYFGPGTRLTVT.

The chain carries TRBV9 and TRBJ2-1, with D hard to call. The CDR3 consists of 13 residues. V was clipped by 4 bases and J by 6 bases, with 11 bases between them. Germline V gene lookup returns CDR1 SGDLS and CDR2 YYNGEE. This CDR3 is CASSSDTANEQFF. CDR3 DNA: TGTGCCAGCAGCTCTGACACAGCCAATGAGCAGTTCTTC.

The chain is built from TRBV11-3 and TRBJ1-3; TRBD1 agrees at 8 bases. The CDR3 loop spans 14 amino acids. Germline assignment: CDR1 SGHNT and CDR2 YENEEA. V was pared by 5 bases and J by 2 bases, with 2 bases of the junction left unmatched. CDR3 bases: TGTGCCAGCAGCCTACAGGGGGCTGGAAACACCATATATTTT. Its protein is CASSLQGAGNTIYF.

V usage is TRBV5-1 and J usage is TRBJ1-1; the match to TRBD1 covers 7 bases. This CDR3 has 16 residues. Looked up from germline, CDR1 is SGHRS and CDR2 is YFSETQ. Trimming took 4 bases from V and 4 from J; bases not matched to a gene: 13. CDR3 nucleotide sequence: TGCGCCAGCAGCGAGGATCCAGGGGGATACGCCACTGAAGCTTTCTTT. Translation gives CASSEDPGGYATEAFF.

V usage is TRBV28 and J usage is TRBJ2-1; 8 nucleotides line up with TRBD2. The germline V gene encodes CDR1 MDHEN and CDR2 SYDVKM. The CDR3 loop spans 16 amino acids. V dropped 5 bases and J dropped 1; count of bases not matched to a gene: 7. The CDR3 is CASSTPGTRSYNEQFF. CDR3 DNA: TGTGCCAGCAGTACCCCTGGGACTAGATCCTACAATGAGCAGTTCTTC.

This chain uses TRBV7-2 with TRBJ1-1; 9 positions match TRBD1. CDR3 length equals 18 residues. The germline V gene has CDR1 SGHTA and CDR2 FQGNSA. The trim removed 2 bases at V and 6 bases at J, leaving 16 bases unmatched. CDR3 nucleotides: TGTGCCAGCAGCTTACCCACGGGACAGGGTTATTCAAAGGCTGAAGCTTTCTTT. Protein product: CASSLPTGQGYSKAEAFF.

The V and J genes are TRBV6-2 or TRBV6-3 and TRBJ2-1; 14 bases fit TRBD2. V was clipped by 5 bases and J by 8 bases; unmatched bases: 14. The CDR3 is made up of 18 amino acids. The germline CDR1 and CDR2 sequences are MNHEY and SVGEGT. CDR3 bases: TGTGCCAGCAGTAAATTTACGACTAGCGGGAGGGTGTCCGATGAGCAGTTCTTC. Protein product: CASSKFTTSGRVSDEQFF.

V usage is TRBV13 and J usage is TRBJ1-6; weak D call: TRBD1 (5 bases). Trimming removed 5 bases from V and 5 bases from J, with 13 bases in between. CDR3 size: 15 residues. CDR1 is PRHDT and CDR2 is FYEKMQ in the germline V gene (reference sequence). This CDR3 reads CASSPPGRHNSPLHF. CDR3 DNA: TGTGCCAGCAGCCCCCCGGGACGCCATAATTCACCCCTCCACTTT.

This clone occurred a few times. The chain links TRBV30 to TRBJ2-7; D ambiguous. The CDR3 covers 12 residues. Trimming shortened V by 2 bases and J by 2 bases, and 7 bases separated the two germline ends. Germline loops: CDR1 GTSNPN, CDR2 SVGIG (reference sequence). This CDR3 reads CAWSPPAYEQYF. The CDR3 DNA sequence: TGTGCCTGGAGTCCCCCAGCCTACGAGCAGTACTTC.

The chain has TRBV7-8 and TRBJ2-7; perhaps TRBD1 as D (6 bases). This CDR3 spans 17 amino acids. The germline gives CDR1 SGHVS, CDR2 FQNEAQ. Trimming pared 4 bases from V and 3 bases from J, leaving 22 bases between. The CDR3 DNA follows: TGTGCCAGCAGCTCCCTACAGGGCGGACGGAAACACTACGAGCAGTACTTC. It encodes CASSSLQGGRKHYEQYF.

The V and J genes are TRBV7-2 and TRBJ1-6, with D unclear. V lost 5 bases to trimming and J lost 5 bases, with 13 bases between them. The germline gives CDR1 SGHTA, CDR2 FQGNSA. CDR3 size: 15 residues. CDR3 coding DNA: TGTGCCAGCAGCGCACGGACGGGAAATAATTCACCCCTCCACTTT. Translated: CASSARTGNNSPLHF.

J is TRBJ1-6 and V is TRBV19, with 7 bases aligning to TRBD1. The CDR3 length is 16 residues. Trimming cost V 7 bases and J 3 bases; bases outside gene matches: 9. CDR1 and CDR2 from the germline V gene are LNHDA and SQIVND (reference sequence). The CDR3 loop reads CASTTADRVYNSPLHF. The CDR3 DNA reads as TGTGCCAGTACCACCGCTGACAGGGTCTATAATTCACCCCTCCACTTT. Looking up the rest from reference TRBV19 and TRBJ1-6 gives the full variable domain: DGGITQSPKYLFRKEGQNVTLSCEQNLNHDAMYWYRQDPGQGLRLIYYSQIVNDFQKGDIAEGYSVSREKKESFPLTVTSAQKNPTAFYLCASTTADRVYNSPLHFGNGTRLTVT.

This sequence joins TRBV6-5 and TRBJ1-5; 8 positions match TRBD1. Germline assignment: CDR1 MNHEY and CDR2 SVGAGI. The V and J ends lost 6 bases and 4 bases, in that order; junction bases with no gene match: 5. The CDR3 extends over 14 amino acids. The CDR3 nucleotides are TGTGCCAGCAGGGCGACAGGGGATAATCAGCCCCAGCATTTT. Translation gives CASRATGDNQPQHF.

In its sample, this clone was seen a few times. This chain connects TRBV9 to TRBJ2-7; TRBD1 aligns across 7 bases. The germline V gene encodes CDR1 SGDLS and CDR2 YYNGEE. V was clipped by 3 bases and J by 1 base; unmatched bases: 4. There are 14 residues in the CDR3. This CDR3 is CASSGRDSSYEQYF. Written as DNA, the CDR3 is TGTGCCAGCAGCGGAAGGGACAGTTCCTACGAGCAGTACTTC.

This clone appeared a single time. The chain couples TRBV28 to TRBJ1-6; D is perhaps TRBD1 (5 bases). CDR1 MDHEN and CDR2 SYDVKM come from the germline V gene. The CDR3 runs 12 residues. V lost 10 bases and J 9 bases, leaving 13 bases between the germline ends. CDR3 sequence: CATTGPGSPLHF. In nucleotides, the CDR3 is TGTGCCACCACAGGCCCGGGTTCACCCCTCCACTTT.

The CDR3 coding sequence is TGTGCCAGCAGCTTTCAGGGGGCGGGAAACACCATATATTTT. This translates into CASSFQGAGNTIYF. This rearrangement joins TRBV7-2 to TRBJ1-3; 8 bases agree with TRBD1. From germline, CDR1 is SGHTA and CDR2 FQGNSA. V gave up 3 bases and J gave up 4 bases; unmatched junction bases: 2. CDR3 length: 14 amino acids.

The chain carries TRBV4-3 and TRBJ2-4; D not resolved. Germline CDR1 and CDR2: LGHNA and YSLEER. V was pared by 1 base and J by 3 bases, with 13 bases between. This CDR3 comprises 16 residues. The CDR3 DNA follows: TGCGCCAGCAGCCAAGTGCTGGGATCGGGCAAAAACATTCAGTACTTC. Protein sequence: CASSQVLGSGKNIQYF.

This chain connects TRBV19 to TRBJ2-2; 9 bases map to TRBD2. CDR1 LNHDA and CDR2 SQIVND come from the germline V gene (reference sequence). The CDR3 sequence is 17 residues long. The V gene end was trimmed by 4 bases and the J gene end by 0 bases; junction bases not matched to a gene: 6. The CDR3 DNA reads TGTGCCAGTAGTAATCGACTAGCGGCCGCGAACACCGGGGAGCTGTTTTTT. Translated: CASSNRLAAANTGELFF.

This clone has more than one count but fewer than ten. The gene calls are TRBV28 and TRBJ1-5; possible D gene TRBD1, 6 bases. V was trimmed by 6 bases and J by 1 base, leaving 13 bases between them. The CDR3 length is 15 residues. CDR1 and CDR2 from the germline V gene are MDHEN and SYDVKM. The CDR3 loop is CASRPGDVSNQPQHF. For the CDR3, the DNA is TGTGCCAGCAGACCAGGGGATGTGAGCAATCAGCCCCAGCATTTT.